Listed below are T cell receptor beta chains from one sample, sequenced in a study of T cell responses to AZD1222 COVID-19 vaccine. Assay: immunoSEQ multiplex PCR; the TCRdb copy retains only in-frame clones and omits some. The sample has about 82,000 clones; about 93% are singletons. Sequenced material: peripheral blood, taken 28 days after the second AZD1222 dose. The origin of the receptors is an adult who received the AZD1222 COVID-19 vaccine. CDR3s include the opening cysteine and the closing phenylalanine or tryptophan. D genes are given only for firm matches. Only part of the rows carry a size: once, few, many, or a class if the clone is expanded.

v_call: TRBV11-3
cdr3_length: 14
clone_size: .
d_call: .
j_call: TRBJ1-3
cdr3_nt: TGTGCCAGCAGCTTAAGCCTCTCTGGAAACACCATATATTTT
cdr3_aa: CASSLSLSGNTIYF

v_call: TRBV18
cdr3_length: 15
clone_size: .
d_call: TRBD1
j_call: TRBJ1-2
cdr3_nt: TGTGCCAGCTCACCACCCCAGGGGGCTGGGGGTGGCTACACCTTC
cdr3_aa: CASSPPQGAGGGYTF

v_call: TRBV28
cdr3_length: 13
clone_size: .
d_call: TRBD2
j_call: TRBJ2-5
cdr3_nt: TGTGCCAGCAGGGGAGGGAATCAAGAGACCCAGTACTTC
cdr3_aa: CASRGGNQETQYF

v_call: TRBV3-1/TRBV3-2
cdr3_length: 12
clone_size: .
d_call: .
j_call: TRBJ1-2
cdr3_nt: TGTGCCAGCAGCCAAGACTACGGGGGCTACACCTTC
cdr3_aa: CASSQDYGGYTF

v_call: TRBV7-5
cdr3_length: 17
clone_size: .
d_call: .
j_call: TRBJ1-1
cdr3_nt: TGTGTCAGAAGCCCACCGCAGGCAGGGAGGGGAAACACTGAAGCTTTCTTT
cdr3_aa: CVRSPPQAGRGNTEAFF

v_call: TRBV16
cdr3_length: 14
clone_size: .
d_call: .
j_call: TRBJ1-2
cdr3_nt: TGTGCCAGCAGCCAATCAGGGAATAACTATGGCTACACCTTC
cdr3_aa: CASSQSGNNYGYTF

v_call: TRBV6-6
cdr3_length: 14
clone_size: .
d_call: .
j_call: TRBJ1-1
cdr3_nt: TGTGCCAGCACCACGGGACGGGAGAACACTGAAGCTTTCTTT
cdr3_aa: CASTTGRENTEAFF

v_call: TRBV12-3/TRBV12-4
cdr3_length: 12
clone_size: .
d_call: .
j_call: TRBJ1-1
cdr3_nt: TGTGCCAGCAGTCCCCTGGGCACTGAAGCTTTCTTT
cdr3_aa: CASSPLGTEAFF

v_call: TRBV3-1/TRBV3-2
cdr3_length: 12
clone_size: .
d_call: .
j_call: TRBJ1-2
cdr3_nt: TGTGCCAGCAGCCAATCGAGGGAAGGCTACACCTTC
cdr3_aa: CASSQSREGYTF

v_call: TRBV6-5
cdr3_length: 16
clone_size: .
d_call: .
j_call: TRBJ2-2
cdr3_nt: TGTGCCAGCAGTTACTCGATAACAGGGCAGGCCGGGGAGCTGTTTTTT
cdr3_aa: CASSYSITGQAGELFF

v_call: TRBV3-1/TRBV3-2
cdr3_length: 17
clone_size: .
d_call: .
j_call: TRBJ1-3
cdr3_nt: TGTGCCAGCAGCCAAGCCCCGGACCAGAGCTCTGGAAACACCATATATTTT
cdr3_aa: CASSQAPDQSSGNTIYF

v_call: TRBV5-1
cdr3_length: 13
clone_size: .
d_call: .
j_call: TRBJ2-3
cdr3_nt: TGCGCCAGCAGCTTCTCGACCCCGGGTACGCAGTATTTT
cdr3_aa: CASSFSTPGTQYF

v_call: TRBV6-1
cdr3_length: 14
clone_size: .
d_call: .
j_call: TRBJ1-1
cdr3_nt: TGTGCCAGCAGTTTAATCACAGGGAACACTGAAGCTTTCTTT
cdr3_aa: CASSLITGNTEAFF

v_call: TRBV3-1/TRBV3-2
cdr3_length: 17
clone_size: .
d_call: TRBD1
j_call: TRBJ1-4
cdr3_nt: TGTGCCAGCAGCCAAGGAGTGCCCGGGACAGCAAATGAAAAACTGTTTTTT
cdr3_aa: CASSQGVPGTANEKLFF

v_call: TRBV12-3/TRBV12-4
cdr3_length: 12
clone_size: .
d_call: .
j_call: TRBJ1-2
cdr3_nt: TGTGCCAGCAGTTTACAGACCTATGGCTACACCTTC
cdr3_aa: CASSLQTYGYTF

v_call: TRBV7-8
cdr3_length: 12
clone_size: .
d_call: TRBD1
j_call: TRBJ2-1
cdr3_nt: TGTGCCAGCAGCCCGACAGGGAATGAGCAGTTCTTC
cdr3_aa: CASSPTGNEQFF

v_call: TRBV3-1/TRBV3-2
cdr3_length: 16
clone_size: medium-sized
d_call: TRBD1
j_call: TRBJ1-1
cdr3_nt: TGTGCCAGCAGCCCTATGACAGGGGGCTTGAACACTGAAGCTTTCTTT
cdr3_aa: CASSPMTGGLNTEAFF

v_call: TRBV3-1/TRBV3-2
cdr3_length: 14
clone_size: once
d_call: .
j_call: TRBJ1-6
cdr3_nt: TGTGCCAGCAGCCAAGACGGGAGGGACTCACCCCTCCACTTT
cdr3_aa: CASSQDGRDSPLHF

v_call: TRBV29-1
cdr3_length: 16
clone_size: .
d_call: .
j_call: TRBJ2-5
cdr3_nt: TGCAGCGTTGAGGCGGGACTCCTCCCCCATCAAGAGACCCAGTACTTC
cdr3_aa: CSVEAGLLPHQETQYF

v_call: TRBV5-1
cdr3_length: 14
clone_size: .
d_call: .
j_call: TRBJ1-1
cdr3_nt: TGCGCCAGCAGCGGGACATGGGGGAACACTGAAGCTTTCTTT
cdr3_aa: CASSGTWGNTEAFF

v_call: TRBV4-2
cdr3_length: 15
clone_size: .
d_call: .
j_call: TRBJ2-5
cdr3_nt: TGTGCCAGCAGCCAAGCCGGCCAGGGAGCGGAGACCCAGTACTTC
cdr3_aa: CASSQAGQGAETQYF

v_call: TRBV2
cdr3_length: 14
clone_size: .
d_call: .
j_call: TRBJ2-2
cdr3_nt: TGTGCCAGCAGTATGTCCCCCTGGACCGGGGAGCTGTTTTTT
cdr3_aa: CASSMSPWTGELFF

v_call: TRBV3-1/TRBV3-2
cdr3_length: 16
clone_size: .
d_call: TRBD2
j_call: TRBJ2-5
cdr3_nt: TGTGCCAGCAGCCTCCTGACTAGCGGCCTCTCAGAGACCCAGTACTTC
cdr3_aa: CASSLLTSGLSETQYF

v_call: TRBV4-1
cdr3_length: 15
clone_size: .
d_call: TRBD1
j_call: TRBJ2-5
cdr3_nt: TGCGCCAGCAGCCCCGGACAGGCGTCCCAAGAGACCCAGTACTTC
cdr3_aa: CASSPGQASQETQYF

v_call: TRBV2
cdr3_length: 18
clone_size: .
d_call: TRBD2
j_call: TRBJ2-5
cdr3_nt: TGTGCCAGCAGCCAGGGACTAGCGGGGGGCGTGTACCAAGAGACCCAGTACTTC
cdr3_aa: CASSQGLAGGVYQETQYF

v_call: TRBV6-5
cdr3_length: 14
clone_size: .
d_call: .
j_call: TRBJ1-2
cdr3_nt: TGTGCCAGCAGTTACTCGAGGGGTAGACATGGCTACACCTTC
cdr3_aa: CASSYSRGRHGYTF

v_call: TRBV28
cdr3_length: 14
clone_size: .
d_call: .
j_call: TRBJ1-1
cdr3_nt: TGTGCCAGCAGTTCCGGATATATGAACACTGAAGCTTTCTTT
cdr3_aa: CASSSGYMNTEAFF

v_call: TRBV6-5
cdr3_length: 13
clone_size: .
d_call: .
j_call: TRBJ1-5
cdr3_nt: TGTGCCAGCATCCCCGATGTGGATCAGCCCCAGCATTTT
cdr3_aa: CASIPDVDQPQHF

v_call: TRBV3-1/TRBV3-2
cdr3_length: 14
clone_size: .
d_call: .
j_call: TRBJ1-1
cdr3_nt: TGTGCCAGCAGCCAGGGGACTTACGTAAGGGAAGCTTTCTTT
cdr3_aa: CASSQGTYVREAFF

v_call: TRBV7-8
cdr3_length: 16
clone_size: .
d_call: .
j_call: TRBJ2-2
cdr3_nt: TGTGCCAGCAGCCCAACACGGGGCAGCGGCACCGGGGAGCTGTTTTTT
cdr3_aa: CASSPTRGSGTGELFF

v_call: TRBV10-3
cdr3_length: 14
clone_size: .
d_call: .
j_call: TRBJ1-2
cdr3_nt: TGTGCCATCAATCCTGGGGTCACTAACTATGGCTACACCTTC
cdr3_aa: CAINPGVTNYGYTF

v_call: TRBV6-5
cdr3_length: 15
clone_size: .
d_call: .
j_call: TRBJ1-6
cdr3_nt: TGTGCCAGCAGTTACTCGACAGATCGAAATTCACCCCTCCACTTT
cdr3_aa: CASSYSTDRNSPLHF

v_call: TRBV24-1
cdr3_length: 15
clone_size: once
d_call: .
j_call: TRBJ2-2
cdr3_nt: TGTGCCACCAGTGGAGGGACTCCGATGAACGGGGAGCTGTTTTTT
cdr3_aa: CATSGGTPMNGELFF

v_call: TRBV27
cdr3_length: 19
clone_size: .
d_call: TRBD1
j_call: TRBJ2-1
cdr3_nt: TGTGCCAGCAGTTTACGGGACAGGGGAAGTGGAAGCTCCTACAATGAGCAGTTCTTC
cdr3_aa: CASSLRDRGSGSSYNEQFF

v_call: TRBV11-2
cdr3_length: 13
clone_size: .
d_call: .
j_call: TRBJ2-5
cdr3_nt: TGTGCCAGCAGCTTACTCGGGCAAGAGACCCAGTACTTC
cdr3_aa: CASSLLGQETQYF

v_call: TRBV18
cdr3_length: 15
clone_size: .
d_call: TRBD2
j_call: TRBJ2-1
cdr3_nt: TGTGCCAGCTCACCTACTAGCGGGGGTAACAATGAGCAGTTCTTC
cdr3_aa: CASSPTSGGNNEQFF

v_call: TRBV5-1
cdr3_length: 16
clone_size: .
d_call: .
j_call: TRBJ2-2
cdr3_nt: TGCGCCAGCAGCCCGCTTGCGGGCGGTTCGACCGGGGAGCTGTTTTTT
cdr3_aa: CASSPLAGGSTGELFF

v_call: TRBV7-7
cdr3_length: 15
clone_size: .
d_call: TRBD1
j_call: TRBJ2-3
cdr3_nt: TGTGCCAGCAGCCCCGGGACAGGGGGCACAGATACGCAGTATTTT
cdr3_aa: CASSPGTGGTDTQYF

v_call: TRBV28
cdr3_length: 12
clone_size: .
d_call: .
j_call: TRBJ1-1
cdr3_nt: TGTGCCAGCACTTACGGGAACACTGAAGCTTTCTTT
cdr3_aa: CASTYGNTEAFF

v_call: TRBV9
cdr3_length: 19
clone_size: .
d_call: .
j_call: TRBJ2-2
cdr3_nt: TGTGCCAGCAGCGTAGTTCCAGGGGGGCTTGGGAGTCGACCCGGGGAGCTGTTTTTT
cdr3_aa: CASSVVPGGLGSRPGELFF

v_call: TRBV20-1
cdr3_length: 14
clone_size: .
d_call: .
j_call: TRBJ1-3
cdr3_nt: TGCAGTGCTAGTGCCTATGACAGGGGAAACACCATATATTTT
cdr3_aa: CSASAYDRGNTIYF

v_call: TRBV29-1
cdr3_length: 14
clone_size: .
d_call: .
j_call: TRBJ1-3
cdr3_nt: TGCAGCGTTGAAACAGGGAAGGGGGGAAACACCATATATTTT
cdr3_aa: CSVETGKGGNTIYF

v_call: TRBV9
cdr3_length: 17
clone_size: .
d_call: TRBD1
j_call: TRBJ2-3
cdr3_nt: TGTGCCAGCAGCGTAGGACAGGGCCCCAAAAGCACAGATACGCAGTATTTT
cdr3_aa: CASSVGQGPKSTDTQYF

v_call: TRBV7-3
cdr3_length: 15
clone_size: .
d_call: TRBD2
j_call: TRBJ2-3
cdr3_nt: TGTGCCAGCAGCTTAACGGGGCTACTAGCGGATACGCAGTATTTT
cdr3_aa: CASSLTGLLADTQYF

v_call: TRBV29-1
cdr3_length: 13
clone_size: .
d_call: .
j_call: TRBJ1-4
cdr3_nt: TGCAGCGTTTCCCAACGTGGGGGGGAAAAACTGTTTTTT
cdr3_aa: CSVSQRGGEKLFF

v_call: TRBV6-5
cdr3_length: 14
clone_size: .
d_call: .
j_call: TRBJ1-4
cdr3_nt: TGTGCCAGCAGTTACGGGGGAGGGAATGAAAAACTGTTTTTT
cdr3_aa: CASSYGGGNEKLFF

v_call: TRBV6-1
cdr3_length: 15
clone_size: .
d_call: .
j_call: TRBJ1-2
cdr3_nt: TGTGCCAGCAGTGAAGGGGGGGGAAGAGGCTATGGCTACACCTTC
cdr3_aa: CASSEGGGRGYGYTF

v_call: TRBV3-1/TRBV3-2
cdr3_length: 14
clone_size: .
d_call: TRBD1
j_call: TRBJ1-1
cdr3_nt: TGTGCCAGCAGCCAAGCACAGGGGGTGGCTGAAGCTTTCTTT
cdr3_aa: CASSQAQGVAEAFF

v_call: TRBV7-9
cdr3_length: 14
clone_size: .
d_call: .
j_call: TRBJ2-2
cdr3_nt: TGTGCCAGCAGCTTAGTTGGGTACACCGGGGAGCTGTTTTTT
cdr3_aa: CASSLVGYTGELFF

v_call: TRBV19
cdr3_length: 19
clone_size: .
d_call: TRBD1
j_call: TRBJ2-4
cdr3_nt: TGTGCCAGTAGTCGGGCCGGGACAGGGGGCGGCTCGGCCAAAAACATTCAGTACTTC
cdr3_aa: CASSRAGTGGGSAKNIQYF

v_call: TRBV2
cdr3_length: 13
clone_size: .
d_call: .
j_call: TRBJ1-1
cdr3_nt: TGTGCCAGCTCTTCCGCGCGGGACTCTGAAGCTTTCTTT
cdr3_aa: CASSSARDSEAFF

v_call: TRBV27
cdr3_length: 14
clone_size: .
d_call: .
j_call: TRBJ2-5
cdr3_nt: TGTGCCAGCAGTTTTCTAAGGGCGGGCGAGACCCAGTACTTC
cdr3_aa: CASSFLRAGETQYF

v_call: TRBV9
cdr3_length: 14
clone_size: once
d_call: .
j_call: TRBJ2-7
cdr3_nt: TGTGCCAGCAGCGTAGGCCCAGGTTCCTACGAGCAGTACTTC
cdr3_aa: CASSVGPGSYEQYF

v_call: TRBV14
cdr3_length: 15
clone_size: .
d_call: .
j_call: TRBJ2-5
cdr3_nt: TGTGCCAGCAGCCAAGGAGGTTTCACGGTGGAGACCCAGTACTTC
cdr3_aa: CASSQGGFTVETQYF

v_call: TRBV12-5
cdr3_length: 15
clone_size: .
d_call: .
j_call: TRBJ1-1
cdr3_nt: TGTGCTAGTGGTTCTTACGGGGGGGCCGGAACTGAAGCTTTCTTT
cdr3_aa: CASGSYGGAGTEAFF

v_call: TRBV7-8
cdr3_length: 14
clone_size: .
d_call: TRBD1
j_call: TRBJ2-7
cdr3_nt: TGTGCCAGCAGCTTGGGACAGAGCCTCTACGAGCAGTACTTC
cdr3_aa: CASSLGQSLYEQYF

v_call: TRBV19
cdr3_length: 15
clone_size: .
d_call: TRBD1
j_call: TRBJ1-1
cdr3_nt: TGTGCCAGTAGTCCCTGGACAGGGACGGACACTGAAGCTTTCTTT
cdr3_aa: CASSPWTGTDTEAFF